This T cell receptor (beta chain) stems from a study of monozygotic twins with inflammatory bowel disease. TCRdb re-analyzed the 5' RACE reads; it lists each CDR3 protein once, without DNA. The sample data list around 380,000 distinct CDR3 sequences. This CDR3 contains 16 residues. This receptor was obtained from a human donor with ulcerative colitis or Crohn's disease, or a healthy co-twin of an affected twin (not recorded which). V is TRBV12-3 or TRBV12-4 and J is TRBJ1-3; without DNA, the TCRdb call of TRBD1 cannot be checked. The specimen sequenced was blood. The CDR3 loop reads CASSPKQVHSGNTIYF.